The rows below give T cell receptor beta chains drawn from one sample of a study of blood T cell repertoires in COVID-19. Some clones are missing from TCRdb's copy, which holds only in-frame ones; the method was immunoSEQ multiplex PCR. The sample holds 40,000 to 45,000 clones, around 70% seen once. Sequencing was done on a sample of peripheral blood. These receptors were taken from an elderly man with acute or convalescent COVID-19. CDR3s include the opening cysteine and the closing phenylalanine or tryptophan. Fields, in order: J gene, D gene, clone size, V gene, CDR3 protein, CDR3 DNA. D genes are given only for firm matches. Where a row states a size, it is once, few, many or the class of an expanded clone; other rows omit it.

J gene: TRBJ1-4
D gene: .
clone size: .
V gene: TRBV4-1
CDR3 protein: CASSPLGSVLREKLFF
CDR3 DNA: TGCGCCAGCAGCCCCCTCGGGTCTGTGCTACGAGAAAAACTGTTTTTT

J gene: TRBJ1-2
D gene: TRBD1
clone size: .
V gene: TRBV19
CDR3 protein: CASTPAGTAFNYGYTF
CDR3 DNA: TGTGCCAGTACCCCAGCCGGGACAGCGTTTAACTATGGCTACACCTTC

J gene: TRBJ1-1
D gene: .
clone size: .
V gene: TRBV6-5
CDR3 protein: CASSPDRLATEAFF
CDR3 DNA: TGTGCCAGCAGTCCAGACAGGTTAGCGACTGAAGCTTTCTTT

J gene: TRBJ2-7
D gene: .
clone size: .
V gene: TRBV10-3
CDR3 protein: CAIASGPSSYEQYF
CDR3 DNA: TGTGCCATAGCGAGCGGACCTTCCTCCTACGAGCAGTACTTC

J gene: TRBJ2-3
D gene: .
clone size: .
V gene: TRBV6-5
CDR3 protein: CASSSLTDTQYF
CDR3 DNA: TGTGCCAGCAGTTCTCTTACAGATACGCAGTATTTT

J gene: TRBJ1-1
D gene: .
clone size: many
V gene: TRBV6-5
CDR3 protein: CASSTRGMNTEAFF
CDR3 DNA: TGTGCCAGCAGTACGCGGGGCATGAACACTGAAGCTTTCTTT

J gene: TRBJ2-6
D gene: TRBD1
clone size: few
V gene: TRBV19
CDR3 protein: CASMRTGVVSGANVLTF
CDR3 DNA: TGTGCCAGTATGAGGACAGGGGTCGTCTCTGGGGCCAACGTCCTGACTTTC

J gene: TRBJ2-7
D gene: .
clone size: few
V gene: TRBV7-3
CDR3 protein: CASSPRGSYEQYF
CDR3 DNA: TGTGCCAGCAGCCCCCGGGGTTCCTACGAGCAGTACTTC

J gene: TRBJ2-5
D gene: .
clone size: many
V gene: TRBV6-5
CDR3 protein: CASSQDSRETQYF
CDR3 DNA: TGTGCCAGCAGTCAGGACAGTAGGGAGACCCAGTACTTC

J gene: TRBJ1-3
D gene: TRBD1
clone size: .
V gene: TRBV7-9
CDR3 protein: CASSFTGAGNTIYF
CDR3 DNA: TGTGCCAGCAGCTTTACAGGGGCTGGAAACACCATATATTTT

J gene: TRBJ1-2
D gene: .
clone size: .
V gene: TRBV30
CDR3 protein: CAWGRELSGGYTF
CDR3 DNA: TGTGCCTGGGGCAGGGAATTATCTGGTGGCTACACCTTC

J gene: TRBJ2-1
D gene: .
clone size: .
V gene: TRBV5-1
CDR3 protein: CASSLPGASSYNEQFF
CDR3 DNA: TGCGCCAGCAGCTTGCCGGGTGCTAGCTCCTACAATGAGCAGTTCTTC

J gene: TRBJ2-5
D gene: TRBD2
clone size: .
V gene: TRBV10-2
CDR3 protein: CASGGRARETQYF
CDR3 DNA: TGCGCCAGCGGCGGGAGGGCCCGGGAGACCCAGTACTTC

J gene: TRBJ2-2
D gene: TRBD1
clone size: few
V gene: TRBV7-8
CDR3 protein: CASSLVSTGDTGELFF
CDR3 DNA: TGTGCCAGCAGCTTAGTTTCTACAGGGGACACCGGGGAGCTGTTTTTT

J gene: TRBJ2-2
D gene: .
clone size: .
V gene: TRBV5-1
CDR3 protein: CASSLTDIPNTGELFF
CDR3 DNA: TGCGCCAGCAGCTTGACAGACATCCCGAACACCGGGGAGCTGTTTTTT

J gene: TRBJ1-1
D gene: .
clone size: once
V gene: TRBV12-5
CDR3 protein: CASALGGTGAEAFF
CDR3 DNA: TGTGCTAGTGCTCTGGGAGGCACGGGGGCTGAAGCTTTCTTT

J gene: TRBJ1-4
D gene: TRBD1
clone size: .
V gene: TRBV7-6
CDR3 protein: CASSKGTVNEKLFF
CDR3 DNA: TGTGCCAGCAGCAAAGGGACAGTTAATGAAAAACTGTTTTTT

J gene: TRBJ1-1
D gene: .
clone size: .
V gene: TRBV12-3/TRBV12-4
CDR3 protein: CASSPSWNTEAFF
CDR3 DNA: TGTGCCAGCTCCCCTAGTTGGAACACTGAAGCTTTCTTT

J gene: TRBJ1-2
D gene: TRBD1
clone size: few
V gene: TRBV5-5
CDR3 protein: CASSGNRGHGYTF
CDR3 DNA: TGTGCCAGCAGCGGAAACAGGGGGCATGGCTACACCTTC

J gene: TRBJ1-1
D gene: .
clone size: .
V gene: TRBV16
CDR3 protein: CASSQSGWRGTEAFF
CDR3 DNA: TGTGCCAGCAGCCAATCGGGTTGGAGGGGAACTGAAGCTTTCTTT

J gene: TRBJ1-1
D gene: .
clone size: .
V gene: TRBV2
CDR3 protein: CASSELGSGTEAFF
CDR3 DNA: TGTGCCAGCAGTGAACTAGGCTCAGGGACTGAAGCTTTCTTT

J gene: TRBJ2-2
D gene: TRBD2
clone size: few
V gene: TRBV19
CDR3 protein: CASSARASGNTGELFF
CDR3 DNA: TGTGCCAGTAGTGCTCGGGCTAGCGGGAACACCGGGGAGCTGTTTTTT

J gene: TRBJ1-2
D gene: TRBD1
clone size: .
V gene: TRBV7-9
CDR3 protein: CASSHSSDRTLKGYTF
CDR3 DNA: TGTGCCAGCAGCCATTCCTCGGACAGGACCCTGAAGGGCTACACCTTC

J gene: TRBJ1-1
D gene: .
clone size: .
V gene: TRBV5-1
CDR3 protein: CASSWGQENTEAFF
CDR3 DNA: TGCGCCAGCAGCTGGGGCCAGGAGAACACTGAAGCTTTCTTT